This record covers a single T cell receptor (beta chain). This sample stems from a study of blood T cell repertoires in COVID-19. As for the study in general: Italy, Spain and the United States were the sources of the convalescent and acute COVID-19 samples. Sources were T cells, B-cell-depleted T cells, or PBMCs; the material itself was cDNA or gDNA.

The V gene's germline CDR1 is LGHNA and CDR2 YNFKEQ. Trimming removed 1 base at V and 1 base at J, with 17 bases between. The CDR3 is 17 amino acids. Original processing notes: Counts of nucleated cells, estimated from reference gene primer amplification, were obtained. Repertoires were generated with immunoSEQ multiplex PCR, while TCRdb's copy carries only in-frame clones and drops some. Clone size and V and J calls were adopted from that table, with D and trimming inferred from the DNA. The sample shows approximately 190,000 clones, over 75% of them seen only once. Sequencing used peripheral blood. The J gene is TRBJ2-7, the V gene TRBV4-2; D is possibly TRBD1 (6 bases). The sequence was obtained from a woman between 40 and 50 years old who had recovered from COVID-19. The CDR3 protein is CASSQAPAGAPSYEQYF. The DNA of the CDR3 is TGTGCCAGCAGCCAAGCCCCAGCAGGGGCGCCATCCTACGAGCAGTACTTC.